This TCR beta chain was observed in a study of identical twins. This clonotype was seen only a few times. The antigen remains undetermined. TCRdb ran MiXCR on the 5' RACE reads and lists one entry per CDR3 protein. Here the sample spans 350,000 to 450,000 distinct CDR3 sequences, around 20% being singletons. Findings and limits, study-wide: Cross-sectional statistical analysis, not tracking of the same donors, underpinned the conclusions. The study found that models underestimated out-of-frame TCR alpha sharing in monozygotic twins. An excess of low generation probability was shown by twin-shared out-of-frame alpha sequences.

What was sequenced was naive T cells sorted from blood. The source is a man between 45 and 60 years old in good health.

The CDR3 reads CASSQDRARGNTIYF. In DNA, the CDR3 is TGTGCCAGCAGCCAAGATCGGGCAAGAGGAAACACCATATATTTT. J is TRBJ1-3 and V is TRBV4-2, with D unclear. CDR3 length: 15 amino acids. Deletions cut 0 bases from V and 4 bases from J, with 10 bases between. CDR1 is LGHNA, CDR2 YNFKEQ, per germline.